Listed below are T cell receptor beta chains from one sample, sequenced in a study of OX40 agonist ivuxolimab in advanced cancers. Method: immunoSEQ multiplex PCR; TCRdb's copy keeps in-frame clones and lacks some. The sample lists about 75,000 clones, 90% occurring once. Source: CD4+ or CD8+ T cells sorted from blood, taken in a trial of the OX40 agonist ivuxolimab. Receptor source: an adult with an advanced solid tumor such as melanoma, head and neck, liver or kidney cancer. CDR3s include the opening cysteine and the closing phenylalanine or tryptophan. D genes are given only for firm matches. Clone sizes are given selectively: once, few, many, or a class where the clone is expanded.

v_call	d_call	clone_size	j_call	cdr3_aa	cdr3_nt
TRBV29-1	.	.	TRBJ1-5	CSVGGSNQPQHF	TGCAGCGTGGGAGGTAGCAATCAGCCCCAGCATTTT
TRBV4-3	.	once	TRBJ2-7	CASSQEGGVSYEQYF	TGCGCCAGCAGCCAGGAGGGGGGGGTATCCTACGAGCAGTACTTC
TRBV28	TRBD1	.	TRBJ1-2	CASSLDRDYGYTF	TGTGCCAGCAGCCTCGACAGGGACTATGGCTACACCTTC
TRBV5-1	.	once	TRBJ2-5	CASSAQALGETQYF	TGCGCCAGCAGCGCACAGGCTCTCGGGGAGACCCAGTACTTC
TRBV29-1	.	.	TRBJ2-3	CSVEPHADTQYF	TGCAGCGTTGAACCGCATGCAGATACGCAGTATTTT
TRBV28	.	.	TRBJ2-7	CASSLFSRRVGDEQYF	TGTGCCAGCAGTTTATTTTCCCGACGGGTTGGCGACGAGCAGTACTTC
TRBV5-4	TRBD2	once	TRBJ2-1	CASSSSGTSGFSEQFF	TGTGCCAGCAGCTCGTCAGGGACTAGCGGTTTTAGTGAGCAGTTCTTC
TRBV29-1	.	.	TRBJ2-5	CSVVGRGETQYF	TGCAGCGTTGTCGGCAGGGGTGAGACCCAGTACTTC
TRBV7-2	TRBD2	once	TRBJ2-7	CASSLATGWLAGGVEQYF	TGTGCCAGCAGCTTAGCAACCGGTTGGTTAGCGGGGGGAGTCGAGCAGTACTTC
TRBV7-9	TRBD2	.	TRBJ2-7	CASSSAGGSYEQYF	TGTGCCAGCAGTTCAGCGGGAGGCTCCTACGAGCAGTACTTC
TRBV19	.	.	TRBJ2-6	CASSIAGGNSGANVLTF	TGTGCCAGTAGTATTGCAGGGGGGAACTCTGGGGCCAACGTCCTGACTTTC
TRBV9	.	.	TRBJ2-7	CASSVSGKGREQYF	TGTGCCAGCAGCGTATCGGGGAAAGGACGGGAGCAGTACTTC